This record concerns one TCR beta chain sequence. This entry is derived from a study of shared clonotypes between healthy human individuals. CDR1 SGHVS and CDR2 FQNEAQ come from the germline V gene. The CDR3 is 16 amino acids. The ends lost 5 bases at V and 5 bases at J; junction bases unmatched: 10. Assay: immunoSEQ multiplex PCR; the TCRdb copy retains only in-frame clones and omits some. Counted here are some 2,500,000 clones, just under 95% occurring once; the ten biggest clones make up more than 0.35%. The V gene is TRBV7-8, the J gene TRBJ1-5; the match to TRBD1 covers 9 bases. What was sequenced was naive CD4+ T cells from PBMCs. The subset here: CD45RA+ positively selected. The clonotype was recovered from a man aged 18 to 29 in good health. Some clones in this sample may be carry-over from other donors' samples. The CDR3 bases are TGTGCCAGCAGCCCAAAAATGACAGGGGGGGATCAGCCCCAGCATTTT. Amino acids: CASSPKMTGGDQPQHF.